This entry is about one TCR beta chain. Its antigen is not identified. This entry comes from a study of shared clonotypes between healthy human individuals. Broader study findings: Clonotypes shared by all four donors outscored non-shared clonotypes in generation probability. Genetic and exposure-history diversity was limited by the small donor number.

This CDR3 region has 15 residues. The germline gives CDR1 KGHSH, CDR2 LQKENI. V lost 5 bases, J lost 0 bases, and 5 bases stayed unmatched. Sequencing was performed with immunoSEQ multiplex PCR; in TCRdb, only in-frame clones are kept and a portion is missing. The table records some 500,000 clones, about 96% of them present only once. Sequencing used naive CD4+ T cells sorted from blood. As for subset: CD45RA+ positively selected. The sequence was obtained from a woman aged 25 to 39 in good health. The rearrangement joins TRBV18 to TRBJ2-7, with TRBD1 matching 9 bases. The CDR3 DNA reads as TGTGCCAGCTCAAGCAGACAGGGGGACTCCTACGAGCAGTACTTC. Protein sequence: CASSSRQGDSYEQYF.